This T cell receptor beta chain was retrieved from a study of T cell responses to AZD1222 COVID-19 vaccine. Study results and caveats: Elevations in Spike-specific TCR breadth and depth followed administration of two AZD1222 doses. Repertoires in all cases were sampled only once the peak T cell response had passed. Females made up more of the donors, who were largely white British, and clonal diversity may have come out too low. Seropositivity was recorded at baseline in only a handful of AZD1222 recipients.

Clones were sequenced by immunoSEQ multiplex PCR, and TCRdb holds only the in-frame ones, with some missing. The data hold tens of thousands of clones, with about 90% observed a single time. Comment on this clone: The antigen remains undetermined.

The germline gives CDR1 MNHEY, CDR2 SVGAGI. The CDR3 consists of 11 residues. The V and J ends lost 7 bases and 10 bases respectively, with 13 bases between them. This TCR was recovered from an adult in good health. The V and J genes are TRBV6-5 and TRBJ1-2; D is perhaps TRBD1 (5 bases). This specimen consisted of peripheral blood, obtained on day 0 of AZD1222 vaccination. The CDR3 DNA is TGTGCCAGCAACTGGGGCCCCCACTACACCTTC. This encodes CASNWGPHYTF.